This TCR beta chain was recorded in a study of identical twins. Concerning this clonotype: Its matching antigen is unknown.

The V gene's germline CDR1 is MGHRA and CDR2 YSYEKL. The V and J ends lost 2 bases and 4 bases, in that order; junction bases with no gene match: 10. The CDR3 consists of 17 residues. General study findings and limits: Abundant beta clonotypes from cord blood bore fewer insertions; memory repertoires lacked this pattern. Models, which agreed with sharing between unrelated individuals, nonetheless underestimated the out-of-frame TCR alpha sharing seen in monozygotic twins.

Unique molecular identifiers were present on cDNA, and template switching added a universal primer site. TCRdb fed the 5' RACE reads into MiXCR, producing one record per CDR3 protein. The repertoire holds a few hundred thousand distinct CDR3 sequences, with roughly 9.5% as singletons. This sample also appeared in a second study, on yellow fever vaccine responses in identical twins.

This sequence originates from a woman aged 18-35 years in good health. The chain combines TRBV4-1 with TRBJ2-3; 9 bases map to TRBD2. The material sequenced was PBMCs. The chain's CDR3 is CASSQLSGRRGADTQYF. The CDR3 nucleotides read TGCGCCAGCAGCCAACTCAGCGGGAGGCGAGGGGCAGATACGCAGTATTTT.